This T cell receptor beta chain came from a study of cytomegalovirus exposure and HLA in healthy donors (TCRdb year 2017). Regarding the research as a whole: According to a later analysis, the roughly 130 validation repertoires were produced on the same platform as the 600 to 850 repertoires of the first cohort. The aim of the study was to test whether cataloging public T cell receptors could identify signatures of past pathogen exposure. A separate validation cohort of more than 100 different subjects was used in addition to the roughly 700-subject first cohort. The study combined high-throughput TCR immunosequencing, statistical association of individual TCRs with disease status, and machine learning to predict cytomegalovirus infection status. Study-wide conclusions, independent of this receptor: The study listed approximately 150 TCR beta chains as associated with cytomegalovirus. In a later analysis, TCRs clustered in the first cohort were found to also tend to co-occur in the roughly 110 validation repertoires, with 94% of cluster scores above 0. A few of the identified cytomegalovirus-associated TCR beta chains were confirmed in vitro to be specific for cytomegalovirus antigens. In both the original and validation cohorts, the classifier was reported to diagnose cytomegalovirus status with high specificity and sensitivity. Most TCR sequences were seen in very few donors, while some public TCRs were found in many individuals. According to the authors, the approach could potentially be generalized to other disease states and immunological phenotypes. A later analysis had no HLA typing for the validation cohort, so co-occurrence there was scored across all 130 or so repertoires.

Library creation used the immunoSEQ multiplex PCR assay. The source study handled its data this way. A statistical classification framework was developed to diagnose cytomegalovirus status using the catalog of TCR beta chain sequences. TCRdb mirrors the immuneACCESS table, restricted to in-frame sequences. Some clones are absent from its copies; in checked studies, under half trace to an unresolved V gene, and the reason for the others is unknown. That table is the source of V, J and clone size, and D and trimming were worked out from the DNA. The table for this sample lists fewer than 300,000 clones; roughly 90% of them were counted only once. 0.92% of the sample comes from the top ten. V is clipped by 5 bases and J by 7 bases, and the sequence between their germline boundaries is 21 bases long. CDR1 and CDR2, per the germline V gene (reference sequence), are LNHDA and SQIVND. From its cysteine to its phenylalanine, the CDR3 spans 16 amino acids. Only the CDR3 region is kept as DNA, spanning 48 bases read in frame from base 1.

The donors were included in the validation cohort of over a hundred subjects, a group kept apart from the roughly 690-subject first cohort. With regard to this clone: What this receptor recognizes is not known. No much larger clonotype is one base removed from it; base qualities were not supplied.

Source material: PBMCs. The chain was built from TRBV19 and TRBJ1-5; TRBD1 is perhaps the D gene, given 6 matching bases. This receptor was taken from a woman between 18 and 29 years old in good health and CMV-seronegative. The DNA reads TGTGCCAGTAGTGAGAGGACAGTTTCTCCGCTCCAGCCCCAGCATTTT. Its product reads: CASSERTVSPLQPQHF.